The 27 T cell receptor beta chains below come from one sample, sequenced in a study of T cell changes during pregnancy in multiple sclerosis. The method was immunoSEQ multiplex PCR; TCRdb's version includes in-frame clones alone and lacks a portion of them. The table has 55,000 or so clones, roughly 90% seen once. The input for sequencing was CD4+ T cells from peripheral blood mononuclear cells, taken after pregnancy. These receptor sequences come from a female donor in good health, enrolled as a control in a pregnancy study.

CDR3 DNA sequence: TGTGCCAGCAGCTCCAGCACAGGCAGGCAGTATTTT. Translated: CASSSSTGRQYF. The chain is built from TRBV11-3 and TRBJ2-3, with a tentative D call TRBD1 (5 bases). Trimming cost V 4 bases and J 11 bases, with 13 bases left between them. Germline CDR1 and CDR2: SGHNT and YENEEA. The CDR3 is 12 residues long.

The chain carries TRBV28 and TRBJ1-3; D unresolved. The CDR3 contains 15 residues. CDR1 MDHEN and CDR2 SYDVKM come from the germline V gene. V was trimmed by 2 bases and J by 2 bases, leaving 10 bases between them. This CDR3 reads CASSLARGTGNTIYF. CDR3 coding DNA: TGTGCCAGCAGTTTAGCCCGAGGGACTGGAAACACCATATATTTT.

CDR3 bases: TGTGCCAGCAGTTTCGGCGGGACGCCTGGCTACACCTTC. Translating gives CASSFGGTPGYTF. This chain joins TRBV28 and TRBJ1-2, with D perhaps matching TRBD1 (5 bases). Trimming took 3 bases from V and 7 from J, leaving 12 bases between them. CDR1 MDHEN and CDR2 SYDVKM come from the germline V gene. The CDR3 extends over 13 amino acids.

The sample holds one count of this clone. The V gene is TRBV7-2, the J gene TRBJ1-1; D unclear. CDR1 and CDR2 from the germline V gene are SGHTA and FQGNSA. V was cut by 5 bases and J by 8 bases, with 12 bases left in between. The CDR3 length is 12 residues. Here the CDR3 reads CASSDFIREAFF. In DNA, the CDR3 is TGTGCCAGCAGCGACTTCATTAGGGAAGCTTTCTTT.

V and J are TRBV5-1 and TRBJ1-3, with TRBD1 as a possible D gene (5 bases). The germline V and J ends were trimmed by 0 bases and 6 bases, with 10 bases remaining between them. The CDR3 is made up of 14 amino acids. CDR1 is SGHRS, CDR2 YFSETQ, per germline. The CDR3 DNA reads TGCGCCAGCAGCTTGGGTCAGGGCAAAAACACCATATATTTT. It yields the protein CASSLGQGKNTIYF.

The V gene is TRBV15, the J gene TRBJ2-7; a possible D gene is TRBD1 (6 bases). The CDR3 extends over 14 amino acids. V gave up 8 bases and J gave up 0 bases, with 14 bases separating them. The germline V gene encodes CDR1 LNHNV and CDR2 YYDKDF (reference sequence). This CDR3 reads CATSGGGLSYEQYF. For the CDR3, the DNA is TGTGCCACCTCAGGTGGGGGCCTCTCCTACGAGCAGTACTTC.

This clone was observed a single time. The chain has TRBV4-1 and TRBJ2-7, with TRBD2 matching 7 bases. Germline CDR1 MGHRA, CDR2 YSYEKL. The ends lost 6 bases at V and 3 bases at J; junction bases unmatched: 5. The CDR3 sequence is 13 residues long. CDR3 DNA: TGCGCCAGCAGTCCCGCTAGCGGCTACGAGCAGTACTTC. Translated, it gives CASSPASGYEQYF.

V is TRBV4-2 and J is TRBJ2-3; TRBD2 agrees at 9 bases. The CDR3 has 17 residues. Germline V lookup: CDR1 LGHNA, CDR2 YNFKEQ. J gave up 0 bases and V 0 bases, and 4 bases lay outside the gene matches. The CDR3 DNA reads TGTGCCAGCAGCCAAGATCGTAGCGGGGGTAGCACAGATACGCAGTATTTT. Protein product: CASSQDRSGGSTDTQYF.

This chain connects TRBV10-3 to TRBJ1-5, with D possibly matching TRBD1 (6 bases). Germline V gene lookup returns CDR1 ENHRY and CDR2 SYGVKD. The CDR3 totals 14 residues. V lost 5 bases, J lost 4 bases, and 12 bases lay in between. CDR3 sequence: CAISPGAANQPQHF. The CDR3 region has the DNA TGTGCCATCAGTCCAGGGGCAGCTAATCAGCCCCAGCATTTT.

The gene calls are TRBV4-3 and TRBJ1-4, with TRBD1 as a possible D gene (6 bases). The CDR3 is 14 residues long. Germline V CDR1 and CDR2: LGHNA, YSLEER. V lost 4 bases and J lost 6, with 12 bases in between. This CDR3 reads CASSLIQGDEKLFF. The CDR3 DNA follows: TGCGCCAGCAGCCTCATACAGGGAGATGAAAAACTGTTTTTT.

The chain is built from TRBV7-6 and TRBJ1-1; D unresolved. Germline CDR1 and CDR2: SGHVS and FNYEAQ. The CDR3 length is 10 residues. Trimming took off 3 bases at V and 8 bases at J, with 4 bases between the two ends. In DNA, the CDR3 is TGTGCCAGCAGCTTCTCGGAAGCTTTCTTT. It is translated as CASSFSEAFF.

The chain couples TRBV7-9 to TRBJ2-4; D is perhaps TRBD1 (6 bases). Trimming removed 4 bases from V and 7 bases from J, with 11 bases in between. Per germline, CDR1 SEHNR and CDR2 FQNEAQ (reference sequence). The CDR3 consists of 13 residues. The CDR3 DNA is TGTGCCAGCAGCTCTGGGGGCGGCAACATTCAGTACTTC. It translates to CASSSGGGNIQYF.

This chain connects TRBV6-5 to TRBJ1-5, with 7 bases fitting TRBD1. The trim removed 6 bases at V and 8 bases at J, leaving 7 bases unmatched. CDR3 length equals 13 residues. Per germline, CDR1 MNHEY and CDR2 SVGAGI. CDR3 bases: TGTGCCAGCAGGAAAGGGGGCGGCAAGCCCCAGCATTTT. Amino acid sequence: CASRKGGGKPQHF.

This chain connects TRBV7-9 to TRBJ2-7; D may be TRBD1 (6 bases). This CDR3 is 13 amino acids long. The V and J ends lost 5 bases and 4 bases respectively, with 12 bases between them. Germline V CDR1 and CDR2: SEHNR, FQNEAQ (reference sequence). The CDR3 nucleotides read TGTGCCAGCAGCCCGGGACAAGTTTACGAGCAGTACTTC. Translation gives CASSPGQVYEQYF. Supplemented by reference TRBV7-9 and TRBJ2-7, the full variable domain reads DTGVSQNPRHKITKRGQNVTFRCDPISEHNRLYWYRQTLGQGPEFLTYFQNEAQLEKSRLLSDRFSAERPKGSFSTLEIQRTEQGDSAMYLCASSPGQVYEQYFGPGTRLTVT.

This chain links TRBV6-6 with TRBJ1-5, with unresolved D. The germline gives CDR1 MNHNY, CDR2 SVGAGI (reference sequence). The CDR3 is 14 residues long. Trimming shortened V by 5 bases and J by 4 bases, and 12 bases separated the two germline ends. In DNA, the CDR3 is TGTGCCAGCAGTCCCGCTGTCGGGAATCAGCCCCAGCATTTT. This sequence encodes CASSPAVGNQPQHF.

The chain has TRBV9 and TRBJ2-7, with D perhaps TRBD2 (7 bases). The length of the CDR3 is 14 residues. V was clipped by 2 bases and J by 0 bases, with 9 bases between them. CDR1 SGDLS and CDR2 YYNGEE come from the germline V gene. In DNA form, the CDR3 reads TGTGCCAGCAGCGTCGGGGGGCCCTCCTACGAGCAGTACTTC. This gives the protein CASSVGGPSYEQYF.

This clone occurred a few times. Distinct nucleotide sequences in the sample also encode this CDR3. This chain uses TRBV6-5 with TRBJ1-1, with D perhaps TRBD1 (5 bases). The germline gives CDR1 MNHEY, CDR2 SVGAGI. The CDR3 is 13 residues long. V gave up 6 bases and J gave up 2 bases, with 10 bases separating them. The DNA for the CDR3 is TGTGCCAGCAGCCTACAGGTCAACACTGAAGCTTTCTTT. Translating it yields CASSLQVNTEAFF.

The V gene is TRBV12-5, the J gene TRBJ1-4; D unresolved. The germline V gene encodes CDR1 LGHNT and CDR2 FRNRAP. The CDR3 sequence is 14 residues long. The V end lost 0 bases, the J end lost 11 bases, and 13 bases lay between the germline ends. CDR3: CASGLVGMREKLFF. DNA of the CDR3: TGTGCTAGTGGTTTGGTAGGGATGAGGGAGAAACTGTTTTTT.

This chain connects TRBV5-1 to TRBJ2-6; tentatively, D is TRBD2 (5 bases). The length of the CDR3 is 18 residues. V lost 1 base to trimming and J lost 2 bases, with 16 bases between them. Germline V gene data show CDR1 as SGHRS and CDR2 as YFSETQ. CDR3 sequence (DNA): TGCGCCAGCAGCTTGCCAAACACCCCGGGAACTGGGGCCAACGTCCTGACTTTC. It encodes CASSLPNTPGTGANVLTF.

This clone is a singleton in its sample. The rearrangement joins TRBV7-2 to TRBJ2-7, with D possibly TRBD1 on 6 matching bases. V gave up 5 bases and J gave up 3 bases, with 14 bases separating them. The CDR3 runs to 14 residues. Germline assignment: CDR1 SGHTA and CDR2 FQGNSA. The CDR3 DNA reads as TGTGCCAGCAGCCCCTGGCTAGGGGGCTACGAGCAGTACTTC. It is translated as CASSPWLGGYEQYF.

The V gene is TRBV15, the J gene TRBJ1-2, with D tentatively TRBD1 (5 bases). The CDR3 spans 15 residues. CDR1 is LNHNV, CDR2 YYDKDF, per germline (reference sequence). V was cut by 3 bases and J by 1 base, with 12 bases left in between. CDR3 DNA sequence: TGTGCCACCAGCAGCGGACATAGGTATAACTATGGCTACACCTTC. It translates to CATSSGHRYNYGYTF. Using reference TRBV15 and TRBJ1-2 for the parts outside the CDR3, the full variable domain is DAMVIQNPRYQVTQFGKPVTLSCSQTLNHNVMYWYQQKSSQAPKLLFHYYDKDFNNEADTPDNFQSRRPNTSFCFLDIRSPGLGDTAMYLCATSSGHRYNYGYTFGSGTRLTVV.

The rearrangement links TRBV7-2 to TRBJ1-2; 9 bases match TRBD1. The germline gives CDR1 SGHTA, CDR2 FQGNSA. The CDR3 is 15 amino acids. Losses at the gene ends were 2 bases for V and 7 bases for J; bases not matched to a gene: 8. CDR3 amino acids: CASSLLGQGGAGYTF. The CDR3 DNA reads TGTGCCAGCAGCTTACTGGGACAGGGCGGAGCTGGCTACACCTTC.

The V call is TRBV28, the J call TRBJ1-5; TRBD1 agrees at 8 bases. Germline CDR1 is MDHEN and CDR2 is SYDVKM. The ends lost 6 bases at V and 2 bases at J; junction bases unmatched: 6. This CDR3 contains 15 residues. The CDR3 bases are TGTGCCAGCAGCTCGGACAGGGTAGGCAATCAGCCCCAGCATTTT. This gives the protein CASSSDRVGNQPQHF.

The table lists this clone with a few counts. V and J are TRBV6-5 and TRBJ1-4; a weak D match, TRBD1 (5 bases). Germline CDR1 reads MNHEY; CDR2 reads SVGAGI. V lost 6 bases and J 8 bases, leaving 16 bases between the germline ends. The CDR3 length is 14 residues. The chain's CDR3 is CASSDGGGGEKLFF. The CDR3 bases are TGTGCCAGCAGCGACGGGGGAGGAGGGGAAAAACTGTTTTTT.

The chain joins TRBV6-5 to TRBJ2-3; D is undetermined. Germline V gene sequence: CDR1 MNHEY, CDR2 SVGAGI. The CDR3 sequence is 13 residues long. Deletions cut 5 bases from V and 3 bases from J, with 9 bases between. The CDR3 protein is CASSPQITDTQYF. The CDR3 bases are TGTGCCAGCAGTCCCCAGATTACAGATACGCAGTATTTT.

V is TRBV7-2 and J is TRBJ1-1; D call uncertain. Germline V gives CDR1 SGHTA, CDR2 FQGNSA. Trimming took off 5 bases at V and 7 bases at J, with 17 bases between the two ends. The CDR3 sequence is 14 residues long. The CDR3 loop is CASSQLAGLLEAFF. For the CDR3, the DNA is TGTGCCAGCAGCCAGCTGGCAGGCCTCCTTGAAGCTTTCTTT.

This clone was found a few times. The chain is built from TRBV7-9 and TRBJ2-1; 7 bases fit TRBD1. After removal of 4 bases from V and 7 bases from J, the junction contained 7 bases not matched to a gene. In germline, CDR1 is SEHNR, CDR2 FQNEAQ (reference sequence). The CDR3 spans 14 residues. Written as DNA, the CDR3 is TGTGCCAGCAGCTGGGGTAACAGGGGTAATGAGCAGTTCTTC. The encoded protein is CASSWGNRGNEQFF.